Reported below is one T cell receptor (beta chain). Its antigen is unknown. Processing was applied to graft tissue in order to liberate intraepithelial and lamina propria lymphocytes. This CDR3 has 12 residues. Germline lookup yields CDR1 MDHEN and CDR2 SYDVKM. Trimming stripped 2 bases from V and 8 bases from J, with 6 bases between. The data derive from a study of graft-versus-host responses after intestinal transplantation. About the research overall: The transplants performed in recipients were multivisceral, liver-intestinal, or isolated intestinal.

Profiling relied on immunoSEQ multiplex PCR, and the TCRdb table lists in-frame clones only, not all of them. The repertoire includes about 37,000 clones, 87% of them detected once, and under 20% sits in the top ten. Whole-study findings and limits: Early post-transplant HvG declines tracked with peak circulating GvH clone levels. Individuals carrying graft-donor T cell macrochimerism showed high graft-versus-host to host-versus-graft clonal ratios in allografts.

The sequencing used ileum tissue, collected 204 days after intestinal transplant. The gene calls are TRBV28 and TRBJ1-4; D remains unclear. This TCR derives from a human patient who received an intestinal transplant, so some T cells may come from the graft donor. The CDR3 loop is CASSLGWEKLFF. In DNA form, the CDR3 reads TGTGCCAGCAGTTTAGGATGGGAAAAACTGTTTTTT.